Listed below are T cell receptor beta chains from one sample, sequenced in a study of T cell repertoires in cytomegalovirus infection. MiXCR, applied by TCRdb to the reads, yields one record per CDR3 protein. Among about 150,000 distinct CDR3 sequences listed, about 20% were seen once. Sequenced input: PBMCs. These receptors all come from a human donor in good health (CMV status not recorded). Some clones in this sample may be carry-over from other donors' samples. Each CDR3 is given with its conserved first and last residue. Fields, in order: D gene, clone size, V gene, J gene, CDR3 DNA, CDR3 protein. D genes are given only for firm matches. A clone size is listed for some rows: how often the clone was seen (once, few, many), or a class if it is expanded.

TRBD1	many	TRBV12-3/TRBV12-4	TRBJ1-5	TGTGCCAGCAGTTCCCGACAGGGGGGAACTCAGCCCCAGCATTTT	CASSSRQGGTQPQHF
-	few	TRBV4-3	TRBJ2-7	TGCGCCAGCAGCCAAGATTTGGACATCCGCTCCTACGAGCAGTACTTC	CASSQDLDIRSYEQYF
TRBD1	few	TRBV6-5	TRBJ2-5	TGTGCCAGCAGTTACTTAGGGACAGGGGGACAAGAGACCCAGTACTTC	CASSYLGTGGQETQYF
-	-	TRBV5-1	TRBJ1-2	TGCGCCAGCAGCTTGGCTCTACTAGGGGACGGCTACACCTTC	CASSLALLGDGYTF
-	-	TRBV20-1	TRBJ2-7	TGCAGTGTTACAGGGAAAACCTACGAGCAGTACTTC	CSVTGKTYEQYF
-	-	TRBV11-2	TRBJ2-5	TGTGCCAGCAGCTTGTGGGCAGTCCAAGAGACCCAGTACTTC	CASSLWAVQETQYF
-	few	TRBV7-3	TRBJ2-7	TGTGCCAGCAGTGAGGGGACGGACAGCTCCTACGAGCAGTACTTC	CASSEGTDSSYEQYF
-	-	TRBV30	TRBJ1-5	TGTGCCTGGAGTGTAGCAGGGAACAATCAGCCCCAGCATTTT	CAWSVAGNNQPQHF
-	-	TRBV7-9	TRBJ1-1	TGTGCCAGCAGCCTAGGATCGGGTACGAACACTGAAGCTTTCTTT	CASSLGSGTNTEAFF
-	few	TRBV7-6	TRBJ2-7	TGTGCCAGCAGCCAAGTAGGGGAAGGGAACGAGCAGTACTTC	CASSQVGEGNEQYF
-	-	TRBV5-1	TRBJ1-1	TGCGCCAGCAGCCCCCGGACATCTAACACTGAAGCTTTCTTT	CASSPRTSNTEAFF